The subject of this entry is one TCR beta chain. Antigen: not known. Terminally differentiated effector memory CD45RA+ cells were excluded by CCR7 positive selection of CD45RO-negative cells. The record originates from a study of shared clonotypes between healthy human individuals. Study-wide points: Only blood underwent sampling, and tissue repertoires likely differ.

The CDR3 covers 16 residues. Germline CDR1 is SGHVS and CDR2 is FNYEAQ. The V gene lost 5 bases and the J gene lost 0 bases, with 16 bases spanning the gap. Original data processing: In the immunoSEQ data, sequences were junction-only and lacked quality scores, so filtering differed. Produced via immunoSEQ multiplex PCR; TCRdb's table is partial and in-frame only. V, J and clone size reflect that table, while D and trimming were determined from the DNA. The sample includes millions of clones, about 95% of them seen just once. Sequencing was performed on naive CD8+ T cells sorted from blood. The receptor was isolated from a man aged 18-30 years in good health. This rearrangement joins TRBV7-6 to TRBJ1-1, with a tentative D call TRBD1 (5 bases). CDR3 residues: CASSQTHGAVNTEAFF. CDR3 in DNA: TGTGCCAGCAGCCAAACCCACGGGGCGGTGAACACTGAAGCTTTCTTT.